These T cell receptor beta chains were read from a single sample in a study of cytomegalovirus exposure and HLA in healthy donors. The assay was immunoSEQ multiplex PCR, and TCRdb's table has in-frame clones only and misses some. The sample holds 150,000 to 200,000 clones; under 9.5% are singletons and the top ten take approximately 1.3%. The sample was PBMCs. These receptors were collected from a woman in her 30s in good health and CMV-seropositive. Both conserved end residues are trimmed from each CDR3. Each record gives: V gene, CDR3 protein.

TRBV18	ASSRDRDEQY
TRBV27	ASSLFREHQPQH
TRBV30	AWSVQTSDLQETQY
TRBV30	AWRPGGGNYNEQF
TRBV5-8	ASSFTGGGGYT
TRBV5-1	ASSWEVEGATGELF
TRBV27	ASSSLAGRQETQY
TRBV6-6	ASSYSGTGERAEAF
TRBV30	AWATGTGKAF
TRBV4-2	ASSLGLAGGNTDTQY
TRBV14	ASSPLRTGGYEQY
TRBV4-1	ASSHSGSSYNEQF
TRBV7-2	ASSLSTSGRSYNEQF
TRBV27	ASSPNSGNTIY
TRBV7-9	ASSFLKGGGTEAF
TRBV19	ASSIAASRGLAGNSYEQY
TRBV9	ASSVDRVRNEQF
TRBV5-4	ASLDRGRIAF
TRBV7-2	ASSLTGRVGEKLF
TRBV10-2	ASSDSPRQAAF
TRBV7-9	ASRRDFGPNEKLF
TRBV6-5	ASSTGPEAF
TRBV5-8	ASSSRQGGTEAF
TRBV14	ASSPGLAGAYEQY
TRBV18	ASSLSNTIY
TRBV5-1	ASEEGQGVADTQY
TRBV19	ASSLQGASSYNSPLH
TRBV9	ASSPTTYSYEQY
TRBV2	ASRDRGRDTQY
TRBV29-1	SVPSWTGKHEQF
TRBV5-1	ASSLWTGAYEQY
TRBV2	ASSPGTGVPLAKNIQY
TRBV7-8	ASSLRLQTYEQY
TRBV7-8	ASSPRDRVLNTEAF
TRBV30	AWRPRHLLATDTQY
TRBV25-1	ASSEYNEQY
TRBV21-1	ASSKTTGAGNEQF
TRBV6-5	ASSYRGTGGGYT
TRBV6-1	ASSEAQGGGGYTYEQY
TRBV23-1	ASSCFSRGLFRSMVLYEQY
TRBV5-6	ASSFLTSGRSYEQY
TRBV18	ASSPLGTSASYEQY
TRBV19	ASSVVRLTF
TRBV5-6	ASSVGTTIPEQY
TRBV5-1	ASSYIAGAGNEQF
TRBV2	ASSALLQGGNQPQH
TRBV30	AHSIAGGKETQY
TRBV30	AWGVPRDRETQY
TRBV29-1	SVRGMNENLF
TRBV18	ASSPDRVTYNEQF
TRBV5-1	AGSVQGAGNIQY
TRBV5-1	ASSLGAGEGYT
TRBV4-1	ASSQGPGGTYGYT
TRBV5-1	ASSPGGGNQPQH
TRBV5-1	ASTPSGRSADTQY
TRBV30	AWRGTGPVGYT
TRBV7-2	ASSLGLAGHNEQF
TRBV11-2	ASSLGAVEQY
TRBV5-6	ASSLRQSGTIY